Included here is one T cell receptor beta chain sequence, with context. Its target is not known. The sample originates from a study of post-analysis software for immune sequencing data. As for the study in general: Both relapsing-remitting and secondary progressive multiple sclerosis featured among the disease courses, as did progressive-relapsing multiple sclerosis. Study outcomes and limitations: Comparison of patients with controls showed 4 to 6 TRBV segments more frequent in patients, TRBV5-6, TRBV5-1 and TRBV20-1 among them. F measure showed strong co-clustering of same-batch samples.

The CDR3 loop spans 15 amino acids. V lost 6 bases and J lost 2, with 14 bases in between. CDR1 is MNHEY, CDR2 SMNVEV, per germline (reference sequence). Unique molecular identifiers tagged the TCR beta cDNA libraries. T cells numbering about 0.95 to 10 million gave rise to around 460,000 cDNA molecules. Each CDR3 protein is one row after TCRdb ran MiXCR on the PCR reads. The sample includes around 770,000 distinct CDR3 sequences, just over 45% of them seen just once. This rearrangement joins TRBV27 to TRBJ1-5; D is unresolved. Sequenced input: blood. The sequence came from a girl under 18 with multiple sclerosis. The CDR3 nucleotides are TGTGCCAGCAGGGGGATCGGGCACCGCAATCAGCCCCAGCATTTT. It yields the protein CASRGIGHRNQPQHF.